These 26 T cell receptor beta chains were all obtained from the same sample, sequenced in a study of blood T cell repertoires in COVID-19. Using immunoSEQ multiplex PCR, the repertoire was profiled, and TCRdb retains in-frame clones only, with some absent. Of 100,000 to 150,000 clones listed, more than 70% are singletons. The sequencing input was peripheral blood. The receptors come from a human donor in a cohort sampled during active COVID-19.

This rearrangement joins TRBV10-1 to TRBJ2-7, with 7 bases matching TRBD1. From germline, CDR1 is WNHNN and CDR2 SYGVQD (reference sequence). This CDR3 region has 15 residues. Trimming took 1 base from V and 3 from J; bases not matched to a gene: 6. The CDR3 sequence is CASSELGQKYYEQYF. CDR3 nucleotides: TGCGCCAGCAGTGAGTTGGGACAGAAATACTACGAGCAGTACTTC.

The rearrangement links TRBV7-9 to TRBJ1-1; D is unresolved. The CDR3 totals 11 residues. CDR1 and CDR2 (germline): SEHNR, FQNEAQ (reference sequence). Trimming stripped 6 bases from V and 4 bases from J, with 6 bases between. The CDR3 region is CASSGGTEAFF. The CDR3 DNA is TGTGCCAGCAGTGGCGGCACTGAAGCTTTCTTT.

In DNA, the CDR3 is TGTGCCACCAGTGATTTTTCAAGCGGGATTGACAATGAGCAGTTCTTC. Protein: CATSDFSSGIDNEQFF. J is TRBJ2-1 and V is TRBV24-1, with 7 positions matching TRBD2. V was pared by 1 base and J by 5 bases, with 7 bases of the junction left unmatched. CDR3 size: 16 residues. Germline loops: CDR1 KGHDR, CDR2 SFDVKD.

V gene TRBV3-1 (or the pseudogene TRBV3-2) combines with J gene TRBJ1-6, with 8 bases that match TRBD1. The trim removed 4 bases at V and 10 bases at J, leaving 9 bases unmatched. This CDR3 is built from 15 residues. Germline V lookup: CDR1 LGHDT, CDR2 YNNKEL (reference sequence). CDR3: CASSRLDREDSPLHF. CDR3 DNA sequence: TGTGCCAGCAGCCGGCTGGACAGGGAGGACTCACCCCTCCACTTT.

The V call is TRBV7-2, the J call TRBJ2-3; 9 positions match TRBD1. CDR1 is SGHTA, CDR2 FQGNSA, per germline. The CDR3 loop spans 16 amino acids. After removal of 1 base from V and 0 bases from J, the junction contained 2 bases not matched to a gene. DNA for the CDR3: TGTGCCAGCAGCTTAGACAGGGGGCCTAGCACAGATACGCAGTATTTT. Its protein product is CASSLDRGPSTDTQYF.

The chain links TRBV24-1 to TRBJ2-1; no definite D call. The germline V and J ends were trimmed by 7 bases and 8 bases, with 17 bases remaining between them. In germline, CDR1 is KGHDR, CDR2 SFDVKD. There are 14 residues in the CDR3. CDR3 nucleotide sequence: TGTGCCACCAGCGGGTCACTGGGTCTTTATGAGCAGTTCTTC. It encodes CATSGSLGLYEQFF.

The chain couples TRBV4-1 to TRBJ2-7; 7 bases line up with TRBD1. This CDR3 has 17 amino acids. Germline loops: CDR1 MGHRA, CDR2 YSYEKL. Trimming at V came to 4 bases and at J to 3 bases, leaving 15 bases not matched to a gene. The CDR3 DNA sequence: TGCGCCAGCAGCCCCGTTCTTACAGGGGCCTCAATCTACGAGCAGTACTTC. Protein sequence: CASSPVLTGASIYEQYF.

The chain is built from TRBV19 and TRBJ1-5, with D possibly matching TRBD1 (6 bases). The CDR3 consists of 13 residues. V lost 9 bases and J lost 4, with 13 bases in between. Per germline, CDR1 LNHDA and CDR2 SQIVND (reference sequence). The CDR3 loop is CASRTDPNQPQHF. The CDR3 region has the DNA TGTGCCAGCCGGACAGATCCAAATCAGCCCCAGCATTTT.

The chain has TRBV7-9 and TRBJ2-7; TRBD2 might be the D (5 bases). Germline V gene lookup returns CDR1 SEHNR and CDR2 FQNEAQ (reference sequence). This CDR3 comprises 13 residues. The V end was cut by 5 bases, the J end by 2 bases, with 10 bases between. In DNA, the CDR3 is TGTGCCAGCAGCCGGGGAGAAACCTACGAGCAGTACTTC. Its translation: CASSRGETYEQYF.

CDR3 protein: CASSLWTSGITDTQYF. In DNA form, the CDR3 reads TGTGCCAGCAGCTTATGGACTAGCGGGATCACAGATACGCAGTATTTT. This sequence joins TRBV7-9 and TRBJ2-3; 12 nucleotides match TRBD2. The V and J ends lost 2 bases and 2 bases, in that order; junction bases with no gene match: 2. The CDR3 runs to 16 residues. Germline V lookup: CDR1 SEHNR, CDR2 FQNEAQ (reference sequence). The entire variable domain, with the rest obtained from reference TRBV7-9 and TRBJ2-3, is as follows: DTGVSQNPRHKITKRGQNVTFRCDPISEHNRLYWYRQTLGQGPEFLTYFQNEAQLEKSRLLSDRFSAERPKGSFSTLEIQRTEQGDSAMYLCASSLWTSGITDTQYFGPGTRLTVL.

The rearrangement joins TRBV9 to TRBJ2-7; TRBD1 aligns across 7 bases. V shed 0 bases, J shed 2 bases, and the junction held 5 bases outside the gene matches. Germline assignment: CDR1 SGDLS and CDR2 YYNGEE. This CDR3 contains 15 residues. The CDR3 sequence: CASSVEWDRPYEQYF. CDR3 DNA: TGTGCCAGCAGCGTAGAATGGGACAGACCCTACGAGCAGTACTTC. Full variable domain (remainder filled in from reference TRBV9 and TRBJ2-7): DSGVTQTPKHLITATGQRVTLRCSPRSGDLSVYWYQQSLDQGLQFLIQYYNGEERAKGNILERFSAQQFPDLHSELNLSSLELGDSALYFCASSVEWDRPYEQYFGPGTRLTVT.

V is TRBV28 and J is TRBJ2-7, with unresolved D. The CDR3 has 13 amino acids. Trimming took off 7 bases at V and 0 bases at J, with 10 bases between the two ends. Germline V gives CDR1 MDHEN, CDR2 SYDVKM. The CDR3 region has the DNA TGTGCCAGCACAACCGGGTACTCCTACGAGCAGTACTTC. Protein product: CASTTGYSYEQYF.

This chain joins TRBV6-5 and TRBJ1-2, with D maybe TRBD1 (6 bases). The V end was cut by 0 bases, the J end by 0 bases, with 11 bases between. The germline V gene encodes CDR1 MNHEY and CDR2 SVGAGI. This CDR3 is 16 amino acids long. This CDR3 is CASSYSTGRANYGYTF. The CDR3 DNA follows: TGTGCCAGCAGTTACTCTACAGGGCGGGCTAACTATGGCTACACCTTC.

The rearrangement links TRBV27 to TRBJ2-1; no reliable D call. Between the trimmed V and J ends, which lost 0 bases and 9 bases, there was a span of 9 bases. The CDR3 runs 13 residues. CDR1 and CDR2 from the germline V gene are MNHEY and SMNVEV (reference sequence). In nucleotides, the CDR3 is TGTGCCAGCAGTTTATCCCAGGCCTCTGAGCAGTTCTTC. Protein product: CASSLSQASEQFF.

The chain combines TRBV7-2 with TRBJ2-1; D might be TRBD1 (6 bases). V lost 5 bases to trimming and J lost 4 bases, with 21 bases between them. Germline V CDR1 and CDR2: SGHTA, FQGNSA. This CDR3 spans 17 amino acids. CDR3 sequence (DNA): TGTGCCAGCAGCCCCCGACAAGGGGGAGAAAGATACAATGAGCAGTTCTTC. Amino acid sequence: CASSPRQGGERYNEQFF. Full variable domain (rest looked up from reference TRBV7-2 and TRBJ2-1): GAGVSQSPSNKVTEKGKDVELRCDPISGHTALYWYRQSLGQGLEFLIYFQGNSAPDKSGLPSDRFSAERTGGSVSTLTIQRTQQEDSAVYLCASSPRQGGERYNEQFFGPGTRLTVL.

The DNA for the CDR3 is TGCGCCAGCAGTGAGATAGCGGGAGCCCTCGAGCAGTACTTC. This gives the protein CASSEIAGALEQYF. The genes are TRBV10-2 and TRBJ2-7; 9 positions match TRBD2. The CDR3 consists of 14 residues. Per the germline V gene, CDR1 is WSHSY and CDR2 is SAAADI. Unmatched junction bases numbered 5, after V lost 2 bases and J lost 6 bases.

This clone was recorded only once. The gene calls are TRBV7-2 and TRBJ2-5, with 13 bases lining up with TRBD2. Germline lookup yields CDR1 SGHTA and CDR2 FQGNSA. The CDR3 is made up of 17 amino acids. The ends lost 2 bases at V and 5 bases at J; junction bases unmatched: 8. The chain's CDR3 is CASSLRATSGRVETQYF. Written as DNA, the CDR3 is TGTGCCAGCAGCTTAAGGGCCACTAGCGGGAGGGTTGAGACCCAGTACTTC.

V usage is TRBV5-6 and J usage is TRBJ2-7; D remains ambiguous. CDR1 and CDR2 (germline): SGHDT, YYEEEE. The length of the CDR3 is 14 residues. Trimming stripped 2 bases from V and 2 bases from J, with 11 bases between. CDR3 DNA sequence: TGTGCCAGCAGCTTTGTGCAGGTCCCCTACGAGCAGTACTTC. It codes for CASSFVQVPYEQYF.

The chain links TRBV3-1 (or the pseudogene TRBV3-2) to TRBJ1-2; a weak D match, TRBD1 (5 bases). Trimming left V 1 base short and J 12 bases short, with 12 bases between. The CDR3 sequence is 12 residues long. The germline V gene encodes CDR1 LGHDT and CDR2 YNNKEL (reference sequence). CDR3 coding DNA: TGTGCCAGCAGCCAAGGGGGGGGATGGAACACCTTC. This encodes CASSQGGGWNTF.

The V call is TRBV5-6, the J call TRBJ1-2, with 8 bases matching TRBD1. Germline values: CDR1 SGHDT, CDR2 YYEEEE. V trimming: 1 base; J trimming: 0 bases; junction bases outside the gene matches: 2. This CDR3 has 15 amino acids. The CDR3 protein is CASSLKDRANYGYTF. The CDR3 DNA is TGTGCCAGCAGCTTGAAGGACAGGGCTAACTATGGCTACACCTTC.

V and J are TRBV7-3 and TRBJ2-6; D is ambiguous. The V end lost 5 bases, the J end lost 4 bases, and 12 bases lay between the germline ends. CDR3 length equals 15 residues. The V gene's germline CDR1 is SGHTA and CDR2 FQGTGA. The CDR3 spells CASSPGSAGANVLTF. The DNA for the CDR3 is TGTGCCAGCAGCCCTGGCAGCGCAGGGGCCAACGTCCTGACTTTC. The full variable domain, completed using reference TRBV7-3 and TRBJ2-6, is GAGVSQTPSNKVTEKGKYVELRCDPISGHTALYWYRQSLGQGPEFLIYFQGTGAADDSGLPNDRFFAVRPEGSVSTLKIQRTERGDSAVYLCASSPGSAGANVLTFGAGSRLTVL.

This chain connects TRBV18 to TRBJ1-4; 9 bases map to TRBD1. The CDR3 covers 14 residues. V was clipped by 2 bases and J by 7 bases; unmatched bases: 2. Germline V gives CDR1 KGHSH, CDR2 LQKENI. The CDR3 sequence is CASSPGTGSEKLFF. The CDR3 bases are TGTGCCAGCTCACCAGGGACAGGGAGTGAAAAACTGTTTTTT.

V and J are TRBV14 and TRBJ1-5; D unresolved. Deletions cut 0 bases from V and 4 bases from J, with 10 bases between. Germline values: CDR1 SGHDN, CDR2 FVKESK. The CDR3 length is 15 residues. DNA of the CDR3: TGTGCCAGCAGCCAAGATTGGGCTTTTAATCAGCCCCAGCATTTT. Protein sequence: CASSQDWAFNQPQHF.

The chain carries TRBV7-2 and TRBJ2-3; D is uncertain. Per the germline V gene, CDR1 is SGHTA and CDR2 is FQGNSA. CDR3 length: 13 amino acids. V shed 2 bases and J shed 4 bases, with 7 bases lying between them. CDR3: CASSLSSSDTQYF. DNA for the CDR3: TGTGCCAGCAGCTTAAGTAGCTCAGATACGCAGTATTTT. Complete variable domain (other parts from reference TRBV7-2 and TRBJ2-3): GAGVSQSPSNKVTEKGKDVELRCDPISGHTALYWYRQSLGQGLEFLIYFQGNSAPDKSGLPSDRFSAERTGGSVSTLTIQRTQQEDSAVYLCASSLSSSDTQYFGPGTRLTVL.

J is TRBJ1-5 and V is TRBV3-1 (or the pseudogene TRBV3-2), with no clear D. This CDR3 has 14 residues. Germline CDR1 and CDR2: LGHDT and YNNKEL (reference sequence). V was trimmed by 5 bases and J by 2 bases, leaving 10 bases between them. The CDR3 is CASSNSGGNQPQHF. In DNA, the CDR3 is TGTGCCAGCAGCAACTCCGGGGGCAATCAGCCCCAGCATTTT.

The chain employs TRBV30 and TRBJ1-4, with D uncertain. Trimming left V 2 bases short and J 7 bases short, with 17 bases between. Germline V lookup: CDR1 GTSNPN, CDR2 SVGIG (reference sequence). The CDR3 is 15 amino acids. Here the CDR3 reads CAWSLSRGIVEKLFF. The CDR3 region has the DNA TGTGCCTGGAGTCTCAGTAGAGGCATAGTTGAAAAACTGTTTTTT.